This T cell receptor beta chain was recorded in a study of T cell clonality in common variable immunodeficiency. Findings and caveats of the study: Fewer deletions and N-nucleotide insertions were reportedly seen in common variable immunodeficiency TCR beta sequences.

About this clone itself: Its matching antigen is unknown.

Only in-frame clones appear in the TCRdb table, and some are missing; sequencing was by immunoSEQ multiplex PCR. Singletons are absent from the sample, which has fewer than 12,000 clones. Patients and controls were mostly of Caucasian heritage. Heparinized whole blood, roughly 5 to 8.5 ml, came from each donor. The material sequenced was peripheral blood mononuclear cells. The sequence derives from a human donor with common variable immunodeficiency.

This CDR3 is CSALPTSGRIGEQFF. Partial CDR3 DNA: TGCAGTGCCCTACCGACTAGCGGGAGGATTGGTGAG. The J gene is TRBJ2-1, the V gene TRBV20-1, with 13 bases identical to TRBD2. The read terminates 3 residues before the CDR3 end, so the remaining end is supplied by the germline J gene. Germline loops: CDR1 DFQATT, CDR2 SNEGSKA (reference sequence). J was trimmed by 9 bases and V by 6 bases; bases with no gene match: 11. The CDR3 length is 15 residues.